Below, 31 T cell receptor beta chains from the same sample are listed, as sequenced in a study of T cell responses to AZD1222 COVID-19 vaccine. The data were produced by immunoSEQ multiplex PCR, yet TCRdb's version contains in-frame clones alone and is incomplete. Of 150,000 to 200,000 clones in the sample, 90% were seen once. The sequencing here drew on peripheral blood, taken 28 days after the second AZD1222 dose. Receptors originate from an adult who received the AZD1222 COVID-19 vaccine.

The chain employs TRBV29-1 and TRBJ1-6; 11 bases agree with TRBD1. The V segment lost 4 bases and the J segment 8 bases; nucleotides outside the gene matches: 1. The CDR3 contains 13 residues. Germline V CDR1 and CDR2: SQVTM, ANQGSEA. CDR3 sequence: CSVGDRGDSPLHF. The CDR3, as DNA: TGCAGCGTTGGGGACAGGGGGGATTCACCCCTCCACTTT.

The V and J genes are TRBV29-1 and TRBJ1-5; D is perhaps TRBD1 (6 bases). With 3 bases removed from V and 5 bases from J, the gap between germline ends came to 11 bases. Germline lookup yields CDR1 SQVTM and CDR2 ANQGSEA. This CDR3 has 13 amino acids. The CDR3 region is CSVEGSGDQPQHF. CDR3 nucleotides: TGCAGCGTTGAGGGTTCAGGGGATCAGCCCCAGCATTTT.

The V and J genes are TRBV30 and TRBJ2-2, with D maybe TRBD2 (6 bases). Germline CDR1 is GTSNPN and CDR2 is SVGIG (reference sequence). Trimming pared 4 bases from V and 5 bases from J, leaving 20 bases between. The CDR3 runs 16 residues. This chain's CDR3 is CAWNRPPGERTGELFF. The CDR3 DNA reads as TGTGCCTGGAATCGTCCGCCGGGGGAGAGAACCGGGGAGCTGTTTTTT.

The table lists this clone with a count of one. The gene calls are TRBV19 and TRBJ2-2, with 8 nucleotides matching TRBD2. This CDR3 contains 16 residues. The germline V gene has CDR1 LNHDA and CDR2 SQIVND (reference sequence). J was trimmed by 1 base and V by 7 bases; bases with no gene match: 8. The CDR3 bases are TGTGCCAGTACCGAAATAGCGGGGATGAACACCGGGGAGCTGTTTTTT. Protein product: CASTEIAGMNTGELFF. The full variable domain, rest sourced from reference TRBV19 and TRBJ2-2, is DGGITQSPKYLFRKEGQNVTLSCEQNLNHDAMYWYRQDPGQGLRLIYYSQIVNDFQKGDIAEGYSVSREKKESFPLTVTSAQKNPTAFYLCASTEIAGMNTGELFFGEGSRLTVL.

V is TRBV24-1 and J is TRBJ2-2, with 10 bases identical to TRBD2. V trimming: 1 base; J trimming: 3 bases; junction bases outside the gene matches: 7. Germline V gene lookup returns CDR1 KGHDR and CDR2 SFDVKD. CDR3 size: 18 residues. The CDR3 region has the DNA TGTGCCACCAGTGATTTCGGAGCGGGGGGGCCTTACACCGGGGAGCTGTTTTTT. This gives the protein CATSDFGAGGPYTGELFF.

The chain uses TRBV5-4 and TRBJ1-2; the D gene is possibly TRBD1 (5 bases). With 0 bases removed from V and 2 bases from J, the gap between germline ends came to 14 bases. This CDR3 contains 16 residues. Germline-derived CDR1 and CDR2 are SGHNT and YYREEE (reference sequence). The CDR3 spells CASSLGAGQLNYGYTF. The CDR3 DNA sequence: TGTGCCAGCAGCTTGGGTGCTGGACAACTAAACTATGGCTACACCTTC. The entire variable domain, with the rest obtained from reference TRBV5-4 and TRBJ1-2, is as follows: ETGVTQSPTHLIKTRGQQVTLRCSSQSGHNTVSWYQQALGQGPQFIFQYYREEENGRGNFPPRFSGLQFPNYSSELNVNALELDDSALYLCASSLGAGQLNYGYTFGSGTRLTVV.

The gene calls are TRBV7-2 and TRBJ2-5, with D perhaps given as TRBD1 or TRBD2 (6 bases each). V was pared by 4 bases and J by 5 bases, with 14 bases between. The CDR3 is made up of 14 amino acids. CDR1 is SGHTA, CDR2 FQGNSA, per germline. The CDR3 region is CASSSPGGQETQYF. The CDR3 DNA reads TGTGCCAGCAGCTCCCCTGGGGGGCAGGAGACCCAGTACTTC. The full variable domain, with the rest looked up from reference TRBV7-2 and TRBJ2-5, is GAGVSQSPSNKVTEKGKDVELRCDPISGHTALYWYRQSLGQGLEFLIYFQGNSAPDKSGLPSDRFSAERTGGSVSTLTIQRTQQEDSAVYLCASSSPGGQETQYFGPGTRLLVL.

A remark on this clone: The sample carries other DNA sequences with the same CDR3. This chain joins TRBV10-1 and TRBJ1-5, with no clear D. V was clipped by 6 bases and J by 4 bases, with 10 bases between them. The length of the CDR3 is 13 residues. Germline V gene sequence: CDR1 WNHNN, CDR2 SYGVQD (reference sequence). CDR3 nucleotide sequence: TGCGCCAGCAGCGACCGGGGAAATCAGCCCCAGCATTTT. Translation gives CASSDRGNQPQHF.

The J gene is TRBJ1-2, the V gene TRBV5-1; 7 nucleotides match TRBD1. The germline CDR1 and CDR2 sequences are SGHRS and YFSETQ. The CDR3 totals 14 residues. J was trimmed by 4 bases and V by 2 bases; bases with no gene match: 5. The CDR3 DNA is TGCGCCAGCAGCTTTGAGGGGGCGGTCTATGGCTACACCTTC. It specifies CASSFEGAVYGYTF.

The V gene is TRBV2, the J gene TRBJ2-5, with unresolved D. Trimming stripped 7 bases from V and 1 base from J, with 13 bases between. The length of the CDR3 is 14 residues. Germline-derived CDR1 and CDR2 are SNHLY and FYNNEI. As DNA, the CDR3 is TGTGCCAGCATGGAGCCGCGGTCCCAAGAGACCCAGTACTTC. Protein: CASMEPRSQETQYF.

The chain employs TRBV6-5 and TRBJ1-3; D uncertain. The CDR3 extends over 14 amino acids. The V gene's germline CDR1 is MNHEY and CDR2 SVGAGI. Trimming took 2 bases from V and 4 from J, leaving 9 bases between them. CDR3 loop: CASSYGERGNTIYF. For the CDR3, the DNA is TGTGCCAGCAGTTACGGTGAAAGAGGAAACACCATATATTTT.

The chain links TRBV11-2 to TRBJ2-3; 8 bases line up with TRBD2. The CDR3 extends over 17 amino acids. CDR1 and CDR2 from the germline V gene are SGHAT and FQNNGV. V lost 1 base to trimming and J lost 5 bases; unmatched junction nucleotides: 11. CDR3: CASSLGPGGGSGDTQYF. The CDR3 DNA reads TGTGCCAGCAGCTTAGGCCCCGGCGGGGGGTCAGGAGATACGCAGTATTTT.

This chain connects TRBV25-1 to TRBJ2-1, with D hard to call. The CDR3 has 12 amino acids. Per germline, CDR1 MGHDK and CDR2 SYGVNS. V lost 9 bases and J lost 4, with 10 bases in between. CDR3 amino acids: CASNLGYNEQFF. The CDR3 DNA follows: TGTGCCAGTAATTTAGGGTACAATGAGCAGTTCTTC.

This chain connects TRBV6-5 to TRBJ2-5; D possibly uses TRBD1 or TRBD2 (5 bases each). Germline V lookup: CDR1 MNHEY, CDR2 SVGAGI. V lost 5 bases and J 5 bases, leaving 15 bases between the germline ends. There are 14 residues in the CDR3. CDR3 nucleotide sequence: TGTGCCAGCAGTCCTGGACCGTGGGGGGAGACCCAGTACTTC. It codes for CASSPGPWGETQYF.

This chain uses TRBV24-1 with TRBJ1-5, with 7 bases lining up with TRBD1. Germline CDR1 KGHDR, CDR2 SFDVKD. The CDR3 has 13 residues. V lost 9 bases to trimming and J lost 4 bases; unmatched junction nucleotides: 5. The chain's CDR3 is CATGGTANQPQHF. Here the CDR3 DNA reads TGTGCCACCGGGGGGACAGCTAATCAGCCCCAGCATTTT.

The chain couples TRBV11-3 to TRBJ2-7, with unresolved D. The CDR3 spans 14 residues. The germline V gene encodes CDR1 SGHNT and CDR2 YENEEA. The V gene lost 5 bases and the J gene lost 0 bases, with 11 bases spanning the gap. CDR3 amino acids: CASSPRTSSYEQYF. The CDR3 DNA follows: TGTGCCAGCAGCCCCAGGACGAGCTCCTACGAGCAGTACTTC.

V usage is TRBV19 and J usage is TRBJ2-5; D is ambiguous. The CDR3 is 12 amino acids. Trimming took 9 bases from V and 1 from J, leaving 9 bases between them. Germline-derived CDR1 and CDR2 are LNHDA and SQIVND (reference sequence). CDR3 nucleotide sequence: TGTGCCAGCGGTCTGGGCCAAGAGACCCAGTACTTC. Translating it yields CASGLGQETQYF.

The genes are TRBV28 and TRBJ2-1; no clear D gene. The length of the CDR3 is 15 residues. Between the trimmed V and J ends, which lost 1 base and 0 bases, there was a span of 7 bases. CDR1 MDHEN and CDR2 SYDVKM come from the germline V gene. CDR3: CASSLLGSSYNEQFF. For the CDR3, the DNA is TGTGCCAGCAGTTTATTAGGTAGCTCCTACAATGAGCAGTTCTTC.

The chain joins TRBV7-8 to TRBJ1-6; 8 bases are a match to TRBD1. Germline V gene data show CDR1 as SGHVS and CDR2 as FQNEAQ. The J segment lost 9 bases and the V segment lost 5 bases, leaving 6 bases of the junction unmatched. The length of the CDR3 is 14 residues. The CDR3, as DNA: TGTGCCAGCAGCCCAAGGACAGGGACTTCACCCCTCCACTTT. This gives the protein CASSPRTGTSPLHF.

The chain uses TRBV6-5 and TRBJ2-6; a possible D gene is TRBD1 (5 bases). The CDR3 runs to 15 residues. Germline CDR1 reads MNHEY; CDR2 reads SVGAGI. V lost 6 bases, J lost 0 bases, and 9 bases lay in between. The CDR3 DNA sequence: TGTGCCAGCAGCCCCCAGGGCTCTGGGGCCAACGTCCTGACTTTC. This encodes CASSPQGSGANVLTF.

V gene TRBV18 combines with J gene TRBJ2-1; no firm D call. The CDR3 is made up of 13 amino acids. The ends were cut back, 2 bases at V and 10 bases at J, with 12 bases in the middle. Germline-derived CDR1 and CDR2 are KGHSH and LQKENI. As DNA, the CDR3 is TGTGCCAGCTCACCAGTCGAGCAAGGCGAGCAGTTCTTC. Its protein product is CASSPVEQGEQFF.

The chain recombines TRBV7-2 with TRBJ1-6; the D gene is possibly TRBD1 (5 bases). The CDR3 runs 19 residues. From germline, CDR1 is SGHTA and CDR2 FQGNSA. Trimming pared 0 bases from V and 3 bases from J, leaving 18 bases between. CDR3 residues: CASSLARPMGRGYNSPLHF. DNA for the CDR3: TGTGCCAGCAGCTTAGCCCGCCCAATGGGACGGGGCTATAATTCACCCCTCCACTTT.

This chain links TRBV6-5 with TRBJ1-3; 10 bases match TRBD1. The CDR3 loop spans 16 amino acids. With V trimmed by 2 bases and J by 2 bases, 3 bases remained unmatched. Germline-derived CDR1 and CDR2 are MNHEY and SVGAGI. CDR3: CASSYTGQGAGNTIYF. CDR3 nucleotide sequence: TGTGCCAGCAGTTACACCGGACAGGGGGCTGGAAACACCATATATTTT.

The J gene is TRBJ2-5, the V gene TRBV6-1; TRBD2 aligns across 7 bases. V lost 1 base, J lost 1 base, and 0 bases stayed unmatched. From germline, CDR1 is MNHNS and CDR2 SASEGT. CDR3 size: 14 residues. The CDR3 protein is CASSEGGSQETQYF. The CDR3 DNA reads TGTGCCAGCAGTGAAGGCGGGAGCCAAGAGACCCAGTACTTC.

This clone was detected once. This sequence joins TRBV6-2 or TRBV6-3 and TRBJ2-1, with 10 nucleotides matching TRBD2. The CDR3 has 14 residues. The germline gives CDR1 MNHEY, CDR2 SVGEGT. V trimming: 2 bases; J trimming: 7 bases; junction bases outside the gene matches: 2. The CDR3: CASSYALAGNEQFF. CDR3 nucleotides: TGTGCCAGCAGTTACGCACTAGCGGGAAATGAGCAGTTCTTC.

This rearrangement joins TRBV27 to TRBJ1-6; no firm D call. CDR1 is MNHEY and CDR2 is SMNVEV in the germline V gene (reference sequence). This CDR3 contains 15 residues. V dropped 5 bases and J dropped 0 bases, with 8 bases sitting between them. DNA for the CDR3: TGTGCCAGCAGTACCGGTGGCTCCTATAATTCACCCCTCCACTTT. Its translation: CASSTGGSYNSPLHF.

This clone occurred a few times. The V and J genes are TRBV29-1 and TRBJ2-7, with D possibly called TRBD1 or TRBD2 (5 bases each). The CDR3 is made up of 13 amino acids. V dropped 1 base and J dropped 9 bases, with 16 bases sitting between them. The germline V gene encodes CDR1 SQVTM and CDR2 ANQGSEA. The CDR3 DNA reads TGCAGCGTTGAAGCCGGGACGCCGCTCGGGCAGTACTTC. This sequence encodes CSVEAGTPLGQYF.

The chain uses TRBV3-1 (or the pseudogene TRBV3-2) and TRBJ2-1, with TRBD2 matching over 15 bases. The V and J ends lost 3 bases and 9 bases, in that order; junction bases with no gene match: 9. This CDR3 has 17 residues. Germline V lookup: CDR1 LGHDT, CDR2 YNNKEL (reference sequence). The CDR3 coding sequence is TGTGCCAGCAGCCAGGGACTAGCGGGGGGCGCCGTGGGTGAGCAGTTCTTC. Encoded protein: CASSQGLAGGAVGEQFF.

The V gene is TRBV6-5, the J gene TRBJ2-7, with 9 bases matching TRBD1. CDR3 length: 15 residues. Germline lookup yields CDR1 MNHEY and CDR2 SVGAGI. V was clipped by 5 bases and J by 3 bases; unmatched bases: 8. CDR3 in DNA: TGTGCCAGCAGTCGACCGGGACAGGGATACTACGAGCAGTACTTC. It specifies CASSRPGQGYYEQYF.

The chain combines TRBV15 with TRBJ2-3, with D possibly matching TRBD2 (5 bases). The CDR3 has 16 amino acids. The germline CDR1 and CDR2 sequences are LNHNV and YYDKDF (reference sequence). Trimming took off 1 base at V and 0 bases at J, with 11 bases between the two ends. CDR3 sequence reads: CATSRVIGESTDTQYF. The CDR3 DNA follows: TGTGCCACCAGCAGAGTAATCGGGGAGAGCACAGATACGCAGTATTTT.

The chain combines TRBV5-1 with TRBJ1-6; TRBD1 is a possible D gene (6 bases). Germline loops: CDR1 SGHRS, CDR2 YFSETQ. CDR3 length: 15 residues. Trimming took 4 bases from V and 5 from J, leaving 13 bases between them. The CDR3 nucleotides read TGCGCCAGCAGCGGGGTAGGGGGGGATAATTCACCCCTCCACTTT. Translating it yields CASSGVGGDNSPLHF.